Below, 17 T cell receptor beta chains from the same sample are listed, as sequenced in a study of cytomegalovirus exposure and HLA in healthy donors. PCR amplification relied on 60 Vbeta primers (plus 13 Jbeta primers). Profiled with immunoSEQ multiplex PCR; TCRdb holds only in-frame clones, not every one. The sample lists hundreds of thousands of clones; 77% were seen once. Sequenced input: PBMCs. These receptors all come from a woman aged 55-70 years in good health and CMV-seropositive.

The chain joins TRBV11-3 to TRBJ2-7; 9 bases agree with TRBD2. Germline V gene sequence: CDR1 SGHNT, CDR2 YENEEA. The CDR3 totals 19 residues. The V segment lost 0 bases and the J segment 7 bases; nucleotides outside the gene matches: 19. The CDR3 sequence is CASSLDEESGGPRQGEQYF. In nucleotides, the CDR3 is TGTGCCAGCAGCTTAGATGAAGAAAGCGGGGGGCCTCGGCAGGGGGAGCAGTACTTC.

The chain links TRBV11-1 to TRBJ1-2; 10 bases are a match to TRBD1. The CDR3 is 14 amino acids. V lost 5 bases, J lost 3 bases, and 3 bases stayed unmatched. The germline V gene encodes CDR1 SGHAT and CDR2 FQDESV (reference sequence). The CDR3 spells CASSPTGGHYGYTF. CDR3 sequence (DNA): TGTGCCAGCAGCCCGACAGGGGGCCACTATGGCTACACCTTC.

V and J are TRBV30 and TRBJ1-2; 8 positions match TRBD1. With 1 base clipped from V and 4 bases from J, the junction kept 8 bases outside the gene matches. Germline V CDR1 and CDR2: GTSNPN, SVGIG (reference sequence). There are 15 residues in the CDR3. CDR3 region: CAWSARQGPTYGYTF. CDR3 in DNA: TGTGCCTGGAGTGCCCGACAGGGGCCAACCTATGGCTACACCTTC. The entire variable domain, with the rest obtained from reference TRBV30 and TRBJ1-2, is as follows: SQTIHQWPATLVQPVGSPLSLECTVEGTSNPNLYWYRQAAGRGLQLLFYSVGIGQISSEVPQNLSASRPQDRQFILSSKKLLLSDSGFYLCAWSARQGPTYGYTFGSGTRLTVV.

CDR3: CASSPLVSGLTDTQYF. For the CDR3, the DNA is TGTGCCAGCAGCCCACTCGTGAGCGGACTCACAGATACGCAGTATTTT. The V gene is TRBV11-2, the J gene TRBJ2-3; tentative D call: TRBD2 (5 bases). V gave up 5 bases and J gave up 2 bases, with 17 bases separating them. CDR3 length equals 16 residues. CDR1 and CDR2 from the germline V gene are SGHAT and FQNNGV. The entire variable domain, with the rest obtained from reference TRBV11-2 and TRBJ2-3, is as follows: EAGVAQSPRYKIIEKRQSVAFWCNPISGHATLYWYQQILGQGPKLLIQFQNNGVVDDSQLPKDRFSAERLKGVDSTLKIQPAKLEDSAVYLCASSPLVSGLTDTQYFGPGTRLTVL.

A word on this clone: In the same sample, other DNA sequences code for this CDR3. The chain links TRBV9 to TRBJ2-7; 12 bases agree with TRBD1. The germline gives CDR1 SGDLS, CDR2 YYNGEE. The CDR3 covers 14 residues. Trimming at V came to 5 bases and at J to 4 bases, leaving 4 bases not matched to a gene. The CDR3 DNA follows: TGTGCCAGCAGTCGGGGACAGGGGGCATACGAGCAGTACTTC. Protein sequence: CASSRGQGAYEQYF.

This rearrangement joins TRBV2 to TRBJ1-4; 7 positions match TRBD1. J gave up 7 bases and V 4 bases, and 9 bases lay outside the gene matches. CDR3 length: 15 amino acids. CDR1 is SNHLY, CDR2 FYNNEI, per germline. CDR3 nucleotide sequence: TGTGCCAGCAGTGTTGGGGAACAGGGGTCTGAAAAACTGTTTTTT. Protein product: CASSVGEQGSEKLFF.

This clone was observed a handful of times. V and J are TRBV7-2 and TRBJ2-7; 9 positions match TRBD1. Germline assignment: CDR1 SGHTA and CDR2 FQGNSA. V gave up 0 bases and J gave up 4 bases; unmatched junction bases: 7. The CDR3 extends over 16 amino acids. For the CDR3, the DNA is TGTGCCAGCAGCTTAGCGCCGGGACAGGGATATTACGAGCAGTACTTC. Its protein is CASSLAPGQGYYEQYF.

This clone came up once. The V gene is TRBV5-1, the J gene TRBJ1-1; D perhaps matches TRBD1 (6 bases). Trimming removed 2 bases from V and 3 bases from J, with 14 bases in between. This CDR3 spans 15 amino acids. CDR1 is SGHRS and CDR2 is YFSETQ in the germline V gene. This CDR3 reads CASSFQQGRYTEAFF. As DNA, the CDR3 is TGCGCCAGCAGCTTTCAACAGGGACGATACACTGAAGCTTTCTTT.

The gene calls are TRBV7-2 and TRBJ1-1; the D gene is possibly TRBD1 (6 bases). The length of the CDR3 is 15 residues. CDR1 and CDR2 from the germline V gene are SGHTA and FQGNSA. V was cut by 2 bases and J by 5 bases, with 15 bases left in between. Written as DNA, the CDR3 is TGTGCCAGCAGCTTATGGTGGCAGGGGCGGACTGAAGCTTTCTTT. Translated: CASSLWWQGRTEAFF.

The chain is built from TRBV5-1 and TRBJ2-7; 9 bases match TRBD1. Losses at the gene ends were 0 bases for V and 5 bases for J; bases not matched to a gene: 3. Germline V CDR1 and CDR2: SGHRS, YFSETQ. There are 14 residues in the CDR3. The CDR3 region is CASSLEWTGDEQYF. The CDR3 DNA follows: TGCGCCAGCAGCTTGGAGTGGACAGGGGACGAGCAGTACTTC.

The rearrangement uses TRBV9 and TRBJ1-5; D ambiguous. Germline CDR1 and CDR2: SGDLS and YYNGEE. This CDR3 contains 14 residues. The V end was cut by 0 bases, the J end by 3 bases, with 7 bases between. The CDR3 nucleotides are TGTGCCAGCAGCGTAGGGGCTGACAATCAGCCCCAGCATTTT. Translating gives CASSVGADNQPQHF.

The chain has TRBV5-4 and TRBJ1-2, with 7 bases lining up with TRBD1. The ends lost 4 bases at V and 3 bases at J; junction bases unmatched: 6. The CDR3 length is 14 residues. CDR1 SGHNT and CDR2 YYREEE come from the germline V gene (reference sequence). The DNA of the CDR3 is TGTGCCAGCAGCGTACAGGGGCCCCACTATGGCTACACCTTC. Its protein product is CASSVQGPHYGYTF.

The chain recombines TRBV19 with TRBJ1-3; TRBD1 aligns across 8 bases. Trimming at V came to 6 bases and at J to 4 bases, leaving 8 bases not matched to a gene. Looked up from germline, CDR1 is LNHDA and CDR2 is SQIVND (reference sequence). CDR3 length equals 15 residues. CDR3 nucleotides: TGTGCCAGTAGCCACGGACAGGGAGTCGGAAACACCATATATTTT. Amino acid sequence: CASSHGQGVGNTIYF.

This chain connects TRBV6-4 to TRBJ1-5, with 9 bases identical to TRBD1. Germline V CDR1 and CDR2: MRHNA, SNTAGT. CDR3 length equals 15 residues. With V trimmed by 4 bases and J by 3 bases, 4 bases remained unmatched. This chain's CDR3 is CASSVGTGPNQPQHF. CDR3 DNA sequence: TGTGCCAGCAGTGTGGGGACAGGGCCCAATCAGCCCCAGCATTTT.

The chain joins TRBV2 to TRBJ1-2; 7 bases match TRBD1. The CDR3 covers 14 residues. V trimming: 7 bases; J trimming: 4 bases; junction bases outside the gene matches: 9. Germline CDR1 SNHLY, CDR2 FYNNEI. This chain's CDR3 is CASNLSGTVYGYTF. Here the CDR3 DNA reads TGTGCCAGCAATTTATCCGGGACAGTCTATGGCTACACCTTC.

This chain links TRBV7-3 with TRBJ1-6, with D perhaps TRBD1 (6 bases). CDR1 is SGHTA, CDR2 FQGTGA, per germline. CDR3 size: 15 residues. V lost 5 bases and J lost 10, with 18 bases in between. The CDR3 bases are TGTGCCAGCAGCCCAACGGGGGGCGAAGGATCACCCCTCCACTTT. Translated: CASSPTGGEGSPLHF.

The chain couples TRBV28 to TRBJ2-5; 14 bases fit TRBD2. The trim removed 8 bases at V and 1 base at J, leaving 3 bases unmatched. Germline V CDR1 and CDR2: MDHEN, SYDVKM. CDR3 length: 15 residues. Here the CDR3 DNA reads TGTGCCAGCCGGGGGACTAGCGGGGGCCAAGAGACCCAGTACTTC. Translation: CASRGTSGGQETQYF.